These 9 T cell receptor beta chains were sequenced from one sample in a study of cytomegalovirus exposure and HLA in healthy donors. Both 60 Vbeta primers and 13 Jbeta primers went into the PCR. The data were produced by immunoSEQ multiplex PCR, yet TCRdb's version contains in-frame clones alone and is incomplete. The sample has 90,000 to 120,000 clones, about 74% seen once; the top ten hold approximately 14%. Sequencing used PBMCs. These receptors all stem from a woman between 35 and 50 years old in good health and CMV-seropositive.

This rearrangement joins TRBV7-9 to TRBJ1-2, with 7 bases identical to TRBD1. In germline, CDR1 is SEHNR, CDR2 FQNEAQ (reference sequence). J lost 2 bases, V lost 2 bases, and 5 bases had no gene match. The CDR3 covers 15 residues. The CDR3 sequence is CASSLTPGQNYGYTF. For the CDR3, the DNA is TGTGCCAGCAGCTTAACGCCGGGACAGAACTATGGCTACACCTTC.

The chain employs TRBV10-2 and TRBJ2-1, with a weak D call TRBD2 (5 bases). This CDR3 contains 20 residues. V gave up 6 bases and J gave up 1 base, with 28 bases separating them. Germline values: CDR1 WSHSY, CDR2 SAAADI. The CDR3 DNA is TGCGCCAGCAGCGAACCCCGCTGGGCGGGCCCACCACATTCCTACAATGAGCAGTTCTTC. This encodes CASSEPRWAGPPHSYNEQFF.

The CDR3 loop reads CASSLGPAEETQYF. DNA for the CDR3: TGCGCCAGCAGCTTGGGGCCCGCGGAAGAGACCCAGTACTTC. The rearrangement links TRBV5-1 to TRBJ2-5; D unresolved. The V and J ends lost 0 bases and 3 bases respectively, with 9 bases between them. Germline V CDR1 and CDR2: SGHRS, YFSETQ. CDR3 size: 14 residues.

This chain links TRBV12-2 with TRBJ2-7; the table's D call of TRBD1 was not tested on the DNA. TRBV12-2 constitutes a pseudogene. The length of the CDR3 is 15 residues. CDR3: CASRLAIPLFHREYF. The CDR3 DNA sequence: TGTGCAAGTCGCTTAGCGATACCCCTTTTCCACAGGGAGTACTTC.

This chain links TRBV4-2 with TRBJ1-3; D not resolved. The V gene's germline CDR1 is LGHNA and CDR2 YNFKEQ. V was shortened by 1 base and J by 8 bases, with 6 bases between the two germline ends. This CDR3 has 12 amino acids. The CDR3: CASSQGGYTIYF. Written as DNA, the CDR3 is TGTGCCAGCAGCCAAGGCGGGTACACCATATATTTT.

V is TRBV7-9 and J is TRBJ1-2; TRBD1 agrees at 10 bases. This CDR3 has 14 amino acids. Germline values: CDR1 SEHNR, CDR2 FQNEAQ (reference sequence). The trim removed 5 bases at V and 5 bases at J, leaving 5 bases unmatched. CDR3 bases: TGTGCCAGCAGCCCCGGGACAGGGGTATATGGCTACACCTTC. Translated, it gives CASSPGTGVYGYTF. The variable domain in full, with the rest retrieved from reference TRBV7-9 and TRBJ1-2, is DTGVSQNPRHKITKRGQNVTFRCDPISEHNRLYWYRQTLGQGPEFLTYFQNEAQLEKSRLLSDRFSAERPKGSFSTLEIQRTEQGDSAMYLCASSPGTGVYGYTFGSGTRLTVV.

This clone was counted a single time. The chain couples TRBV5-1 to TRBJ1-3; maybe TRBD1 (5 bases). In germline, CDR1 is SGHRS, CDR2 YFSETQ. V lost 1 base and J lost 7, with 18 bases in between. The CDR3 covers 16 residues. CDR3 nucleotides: TGCGCCAGCAGCTTGACCTCGGGACTGCTCACGAACACCATATATTTT. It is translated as CASSLTSGLLTNTIYF.

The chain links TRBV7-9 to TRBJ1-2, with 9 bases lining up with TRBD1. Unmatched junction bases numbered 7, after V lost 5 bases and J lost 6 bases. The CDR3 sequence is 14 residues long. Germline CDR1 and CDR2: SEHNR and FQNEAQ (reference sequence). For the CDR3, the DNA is TGTGCCAGCAGCCCGGGACAGGGAGTCAATGGCTACACCTTC. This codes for CASSPGQGVNGYTF. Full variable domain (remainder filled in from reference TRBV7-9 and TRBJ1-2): DTGVSQNPRHKITKRGQNVTFRCDPISEHNRLYWYRQTLGQGPEFLTYFQNEAQLEKSRLLSDRFSAERPKGSFSTLEIQRTEQGDSAMYLCASSPGQGVNGYTFGSGTRLTVV.

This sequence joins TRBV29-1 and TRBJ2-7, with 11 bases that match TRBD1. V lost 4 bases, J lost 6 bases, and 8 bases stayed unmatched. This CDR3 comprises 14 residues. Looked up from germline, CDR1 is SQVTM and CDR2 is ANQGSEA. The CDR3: CSVGVGTGGREQYF. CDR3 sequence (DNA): TGCAGCGTTGGAGTGGGGACAGGGGGGCGCGAGCAGTACTTC.